One T cell receptor beta chain is described in this entry. The antigen it recognizes is unknown. Base qualities are missing; no much larger clone stands one base away. The data derive from a study of cytomegalovirus exposure and HLA in healthy donors (dated 2017 in TCRdb). Background on the whole study: According to a later analysis, one platform produced both the 110 or so validation repertoires and the roughly 660 repertoires of the first cohort. In addition to the first cohort of 650 to 800 subjects, a separate validation cohort of over 90 different subjects was used. To predict cytomegalovirus infection status, the study brought together high-throughput TCR immunosequencing, statistical association of individual TCRs with disease status, and machine learning. The study aimed to test whether signatures of past pathogen exposure could be identified by cataloging public T cell receptors. What the study reported, not specific to this receptor: The authors suggested that the approach could potentially be extended to other disease states and immunological phenotypes. A later analysis lacked HLA typing for the validation cohort, so it scored co-occurrence in that cohort across all 120 or so repertoires. While some public TCRs were present in many individuals, most TCR sequences turned up only very rarely across donors. The classifier was reported to diagnose cytomegalovirus status with high specificity and sensitivity in both the original and validation cohorts. A few of the identified cytomegalovirus-associated TCR beta chains were confirmed in vitro to be specific for cytomegalovirus antigens. Subsequent analysis determined that TCRs grouped into clusters in the first cohort also showed a tendency toward co-occurrence across the 120 or so validation repertoires, and 85% to 95% of cluster scores exceeded 0. In the study, about 150 TCR beta chains were listed as associated with cytomegalovirus.

Receptor amplification or capture employed the immunoSEQ multiplex PCR assay. The authors' analysis ran thus. A statistical classification framework was built to diagnose cytomegalovirus status from the catalog of TCR beta chain sequences. Sourced from immuneACCESS, this table was stored by TCRdb with only in-frame sequences that have V and J called. A share of the clones is absent; for the studies checked, an unresolved V gene accounts for under half, and the remainder has no known explanation. That table furnishes V, J and clone size, whereas the DNA furnished D and trimming. This sample is represented by over 150,000 clones; about 90% of them were singletons. The ten largest clones represent approximately 2.9% of the sample. Cut back by 1 base and 3 bases, the V and J ends lie 15 bases apart. Sequences SGHAT (CDR1) and FQNNGV (CDR2) are obtained from the germline V gene. From the cysteine through the phenylalanine, the CDR3 covers 16 amino acids. Of the read, only the CDR3 DNA is kept; its 48 bases are in frame from base 1.

The donors belonged to the validation cohort of over a hundred subjects, which was separate from the roughly 670-subject first cohort. What was sequenced was PBMCs. The rearranged chain carries TRBV11-2 and TRBJ2-5; TRBD2 could be the D gene, as 6 bases match. This sequence was found in a woman aged 18-29 years in good health and CMV-seropositive. CDR3 protein: CASSLAGLTQEETQYF. The nucleotides read TGTGCCAGCAGCTTAGCGGGACTCACACAAGAAGAGACCCAGTACTTC.